Each of the 30 T cell receptor beta chains below was sequenced from the same sample in a study of cytomegalovirus exposure and HLA in healthy donors. PCR employed 60 Vbeta and 13 Jbeta primers. TCRdb keeps only in-frame clones here, not all; method: immunoSEQ multiplex PCR. This sample has fewer than 200,000 clones, with 82% found just once. The sample taken for sequencing was PBMCs. Source of these receptors: a woman in her late teens or twenties in good health and CMV-seronegative.

V usage is TRBV4-3 and J usage is TRBJ2-1; 7 nucleotides match TRBD2. Trimming took 0 bases from V and 6 from J; bases not matched to a gene: 8. This CDR3 is built from 16 residues. Germline CDR1 and CDR2: LGHNA and YSLEER. In DNA, the CDR3 is TGCGCCAGCAGCCAAGATTGGGGGGGGAAGATCAATGAGCAGTTCTTC. Residues: CASSQDWGGKINEQFF.

The rearrangement joins TRBV5-1 to TRBJ1-4; 7 nucleotides line up with TRBD1. This CDR3 is 16 amino acids long. CDR1 is SGHRS and CDR2 is YFSETQ in the germline V gene. V gave up 7 bases and J gave up 4 bases; unmatched junction bases: 13. The CDR3 reads CASAPLGGGFNEKLFF. Written as DNA, the CDR3 is TGCGCCAGCGCCCCTCTAGGGGGCGGGTTTAATGAAAAACTGTTTTTT.

Here the CDR3 reads CATSSLDRGHEQYF. In DNA, the CDR3 is TGTGCCACCAGCAGTCTGGACAGGGGGCACGAGCAGTACTTC. The chain is built from TRBV15 and TRBJ2-7; 11 bases are shared with TRBD1. CDR1 is LNHNV, CDR2 YYDKDF, per germline (reference sequence). The CDR3 totals 14 residues. J lost 5 bases, V lost 3 bases, and 3 bases had no gene match.

This sequence joins TRBV18 and TRBJ2-7; 7 bases agree with TRBD1. The CDR3 runs to 13 residues. V was clipped by 1 base and J by 5 bases; unmatched bases: 2. Germline-derived CDR1 and CDR2 are KGHSH and LQKENI. The CDR3 sequence: CASSPQGAHEQYV. CDR3 DNA sequence: TGTGCCAGCTCACCACAGGGGGCCCACGAGCAGTACGTC.

The rearrangement joins TRBV5-5 to TRBJ2-7; 7 bases are shared with TRBD1. Per germline, CDR1 SGHKS and CDR2 YYEKEE (reference sequence). The junction had 3 bases not matched to a gene; V was cut back by 0 bases and J by 3 bases. This CDR3 has 14 residues. CDR3 sequence (DNA): TGTGCCAGCAGCTTGGGCAGACAGGGCTACGAGCAGTACGTC. Translating gives CASSLGRQGYEQYV.

The chain uses TRBV5-4 and TRBJ1-2; 7 bases fit TRBD1. The CDR3 is made up of 16 amino acids. The germline CDR1 and CDR2 sequences are SGHNT and YYREEE (reference sequence). The trim removed 0 bases at V and 0 bases at J, leaving 5 bases unmatched. The CDR3 DNA sequence: TGTGCCAGCAGCTTGGTAGGGGGCCGAGCTAACTATGGCTACACCTTC. It specifies CASSLVGGRANYGYTF.

The chain is built from TRBV5-6 and TRBJ2-1; tentative D call: TRBD2 (6 bases). The CDR3 is 16 amino acids. Germline V CDR1 and CDR2: SGHDT, YYEEEE. The ends were cut back, 0 bases at V and 4 bases at J, with 14 bases in the middle. The CDR3 loop is CASSLVALAHYNEQFF. The CDR3 bases are TGTGCCAGCAGCTTGGTAGCGCTAGCGCATTACAATGAGCAGTTCTTC.

The gene calls are TRBV7-2 and TRBJ1-6; 9 bases align to TRBD1. Germline assignment: CDR1 SGHTA and CDR2 FQGNSA. The V gene end was trimmed by 2 bases and the J gene end by 13 bases; junction bases not matched to a gene: 6. The CDR3 is 14 residues long. CDR3 protein: CASSLRVQGAPLHF. The CDR3 DNA reads as TGTGCCAGCAGCTTAAGGGTACAGGGGGCTCCCCTCCACTTT.

The chain employs TRBV30 and TRBJ1-1; 7 bases align to TRBD1. CDR1 GTSNPN and CDR2 SVGIG come from the germline V gene (reference sequence). The CDR3 contains 16 residues. V gave up 2 bases and J gave up 5 bases; unmatched junction bases: 14. The chain's CDR3 is CAWSRSEGAPKTEAFF. CDR3 nucleotides: TGTGCCTGGAGTAGGTCCGAGGGGGCCCCGAAGACTGAAGCTTTCTTT.

The chain recombines TRBV28 with TRBJ2-1, with 9 bases aligning to TRBD2. V shed 3 bases and J 2 bases; nucleotides not matched to a gene: 2. The CDR3 loop spans 15 amino acids. Germline-derived CDR1 and CDR2 are MDHEN and SYDVKM. This chain's CDR3 is CASSLLAGTYNEQFF. The CDR3 DNA reads TGTGCCAGCAGTTTGCTAGCGGGGACCTACAATGAGCAGTTCTTC.

The chain is built from TRBV4-2 and TRBJ2-7; TRBD2 might be the D (6 bases). Germline CDR1 and CDR2: LGHNA and YNFKEQ. CDR3 length: 17 residues. Trimming removed 0 bases at V and 0 bases at J, with 15 bases between. The CDR3 DNA sequence: TGTGCCAGCAGCCAAGAAACCGGGACTGCAAGCTCCTACGAGCAGTACTTC. Translated: CASSQETGTASSYEQYF.

V is TRBV21-1 and J is TRBJ2-7; TRBD1, the table's D call, was not compared with the DNA. TRBV21-1 is an annotated pseudogene. The length of the CDR3 is 14 residues. CDR3 bases: TGTGCCAGCAGCAGTGGGACAGGGTCCTACGAGCAGTACGTC. It yields the protein CASSSGTGSYEQYV.

This rearrangement joins TRBV23-1 to TRBJ2-5; TRBD1 matches 10 bases. Being an ORF, TRBV23-1 has a function that is uncertain. The CDR3 length is 15 residues. V gave up 2 bases and J gave up 4 bases; unmatched junction bases: 4. DNA for the CDR3: TGCGCCAGCAGTCAAGGTCGGGACAGGGGAGAGACCCAGTACTTC. Its translation: CASSQGRDRGETQYF.

The chain couples TRBV7-9 to TRBJ1-1; no definite D call. The ends were cut back, 2 bases at V and 1 base at J, with 5 bases in the middle. Germline V lookup: CDR1 SEHNR, CDR2 FQNEAQ (reference sequence). The CDR3 extends over 13 amino acids. CDR3 in DNA: TGTGCCAGCAGCTTACAGGAGAACACTGAAGCTTTCTTT. Protein product: CASSLQENTEAFF.

This clone was counted a single time. The chain uses TRBV5-1 and TRBJ2-2; 12 bases map to TRBD2. CDR3 length: 19 amino acids. CDR1 and CDR2 (germline): SGHRS, YFSETQ. Unmatched junction bases numbered 8, after V lost 0 bases and J lost 2 bases. The CDR3, as DNA: TGCGCCAGCAGCTTGGTGATGGGACTAGCGGGTCCTAACACCGGGGAGCTGTTTTTT. Its translation: CASSLVMGLAGPNTGELFF.

V is TRBV7-2 and J is TRBJ2-1; 9 bases agree with TRBD2. The CDR3 sequence is 14 residues long. Germline assignment: CDR1 SGHTA and CDR2 FQGNSA. V trimming: 5 bases; J trimming: 6 bases; junction bases outside the gene matches: 5. CDR3 coding DNA: TGTGCCAGCAGCATGGGACTAGCCGTCAATGAGCAGTTCTTC. This translates into CASSMGLAVNEQFF.

CDR3 DNA: TGTGCCACGAGCGGGACACCATATCAGCCCCAGCATTTT. Translation: CATSGTPYQPQHF. The chain is built from TRBV19 and TRBJ1-5; tentative D call: TRBD1 (6 bases). The CDR3 is 13 amino acids. V dropped 10 bases and J dropped 5 bases, with 15 bases sitting between them. Germline loops: CDR1 LNHDA, CDR2 SQIVND (reference sequence).

The CDR3 DNA sequence: TGTGCCAGCAGTTTATCGCGGGCAGAAATATGGTATGGCTACACCTTC. As protein: CASSLSRAEIWYGYTF. The rearrangement uses TRBV27 and TRBJ1-2; no clear D. CDR3 length equals 16 residues. Trimming took 0 bases from V and 5 from J, leaving 16 bases between them. Germline-derived CDR1 and CDR2 are MNHEY and SMNVEV (reference sequence).

The table lists this clone with a few counts. The chain employs TRBV27 and TRBJ1-1, with D perhaps TRBD1 (5 bases). The CDR3 has 13 residues. Deletions cut 6 bases from V and 0 bases from J, with 8 bases between. Germline-derived CDR1 and CDR2 are MNHEY and SMNVEV (reference sequence). CDR3 DNA: TGTGCCAGCAGGACACAGGTGAACACTGAAGCTTTCTTT. This gives the protein CASRTQVNTEAFF.

This clone was seen a few times. CDR3 sequence (DNA): TGCGCCAGCAGCCCCGGGACTTCCAGCTCTGGAAACACCATATATTTT. As protein: CASSPGTSSSGNTIYF. The genes are TRBV5-1 and TRBJ1-3, with a tentative D call TRBD1 (5 bases). V was pared by 4 bases and J by 0 bases, with 14 bases between. Germline assignment: CDR1 SGHRS and CDR2 YFSETQ. CDR3 length equals 16 residues.

CDR3 in amino acids: CASSVPGLADHTQYF. CDR3 nucleotide sequence: TGTGCCAGCAGTGTTCCCGGACTAGCTGATCATACGCAGTATTTT. V is TRBV6-5 and J is TRBJ2-3; 8 bases agree with TRBD2. The CDR3 covers 15 residues. The V gene's germline CDR1 is MNHEY and CDR2 SVGAGI. Losses at the gene ends were 5 bases for V and 7 bases for J; bases not matched to a gene: 11.

This clone showed up just a few times. The chain employs TRBV27 and TRBJ2-3, with 9 nucleotides matching TRBD2. V shed 4 bases and J 2 bases; nucleotides not matched to a gene: 7. This CDR3 is 16 amino acids long. The V gene's germline CDR1 is MNHEY and CDR2 SMNVEV (reference sequence). The CDR3 reads CASSSPSGTSTDTQYF. The CDR3 coding sequence is TGTGCCAGCAGTTCGCCTAGCGGGACCTCCACAGATACGCAGTATTTT.

This chain joins TRBV28 and TRBJ1-2; 9 bases fit TRBD1. CDR1 and CDR2 (germline): MDHEN, SYDVKM. The V and J ends lost 5 bases and 8 bases, in that order; junction bases with no gene match: 12. The CDR3 is 15 amino acids. This CDR3 is CASSLQTGGAGGYTF. CDR3 bases: TGTGCCAGCAGTCTCCAAACAGGGGGCGCGGGCGGCTACACCTTC.

Comment on this clone: Other DNA sequences from this sample encode an identical CDR3 as well. The rearrangement joins TRBV4-3 to TRBJ2-1, with 9 bases matching TRBD1. The germline gives CDR1 LGHNA, CDR2 YSLEER. The CDR3 runs to 16 residues. V gave up 1 base and J gave up 4 bases; unmatched junction bases: 5. CDR3 nucleotides: TGCGCCAGCAGCCAAGCTACAGGGGGCGCTTACAATGAGCAGTTCTTC. Translated: CASSQATGGAYNEQFF.

This clone was detected a few times. The genes are TRBV5-6 and TRBJ2-7; 7 bases line up with TRBD1. This CDR3 is built from 15 residues. Germline values: CDR1 SGHDT, CDR2 YYEEEE. With V trimmed by 1 base and J by 2 bases, 6 bases remained unmatched. The CDR3 loop is CASSLLRGPTYEQYF. Written as DNA, the CDR3 is TGTGCCAGCAGCTTGTTGAGGGGGCCCACCTACGAGCAGTACTTC.

This clone was picked up a small number of times. The rearrangement uses TRBV5-1 and TRBJ1-1; D may be TRBD1 (6 bases). V lost 0 bases and J 6 bases, leaving 15 bases between the germline ends. Germline V lookup: CDR1 SGHRS, CDR2 YFSETQ. The CDR3 loop spans 15 amino acids. CDR3 sequence reads: CASSLGGQSTPEAFF. CDR3 sequence (DNA): TGCGCCAGCAGCTTGGGCGGACAGTCTACTCCTGAAGCTTTCTTT.

In this sample, this clone turned up once. The chain employs TRBV10-3 and TRBJ2-1; tentative D call: TRBD1 (6 bases). V was clipped by 3 bases and J by 5 bases, with 8 bases between them. This CDR3 contains 13 residues. Per germline, CDR1 ENHRY and CDR2 SYGVKD. The CDR3 protein is CAISDKGDNEQFF. The CDR3 bases are TGTGCCATCAGTGATAAGGGGGACAATGAGCAGTTCTTC.

On this clone: The sample carries other DNA sequences with the same CDR3. The chain uses TRBV5-1 and TRBJ2-3; D ambiguous. Germline V gene sequence: CDR1 SGHRS, CDR2 YFSETQ. V shed 10 bases and J shed 2 bases, with 8 bases lying between them. CDR3 length: 11 amino acids. CDR3 in amino acids: CASSSTDTQYF. The CDR3 DNA reads TGCGCCTCCTCTTCCACAGATACGCAGTATTTT.

This sequence joins TRBV11-3 and TRBJ2-2; TRBD1 might be the D (5 bases). The CDR3 has 17 amino acids. The germline V and J ends were trimmed by 0 bases and 0 bases, with 11 bases remaining between them. CDR1 is SGHNT, CDR2 YENEEA, per germline. The DNA of the CDR3 is TGTGCCAGCAGCTTAGACGCGACAGCTTCGAACACCGGGGAGCTGTTTTTT. Encoded protein: CASSLDATASNTGELFF.

V is TRBV6-5 and J is TRBJ1-2; the match to TRBD1 covers 7 bases. Unmatched junction bases numbered 9, after V lost 6 bases and J lost 2 bases. Germline values: CDR1 MNHEY, CDR2 SVGAGI. The CDR3 consists of 15 residues. The CDR3, as DNA: TGTGCCAGCAGGCTGGGACAGTTCGCCAACTATGGCTACACCTTC. Its protein is CASRLGQFANYGYTF.